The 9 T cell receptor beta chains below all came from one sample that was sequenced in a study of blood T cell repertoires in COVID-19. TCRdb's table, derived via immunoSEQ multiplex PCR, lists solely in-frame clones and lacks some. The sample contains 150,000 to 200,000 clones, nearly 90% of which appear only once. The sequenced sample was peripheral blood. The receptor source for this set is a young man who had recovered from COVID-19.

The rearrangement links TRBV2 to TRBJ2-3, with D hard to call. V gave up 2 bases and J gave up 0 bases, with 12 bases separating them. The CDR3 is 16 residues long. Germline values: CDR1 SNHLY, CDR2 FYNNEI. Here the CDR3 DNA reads TGTGCCAGCAGTGAAATTGCGGTCTCTAGCACAGATACGCAGTATTTT. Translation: CASSEIAVSSTDTQYF.

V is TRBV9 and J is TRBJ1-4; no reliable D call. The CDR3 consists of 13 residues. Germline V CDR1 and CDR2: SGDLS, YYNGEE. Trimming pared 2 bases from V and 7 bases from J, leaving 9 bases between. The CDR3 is CASSVWPGEKLFF. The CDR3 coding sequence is TGTGCCAGCAGCGTCTGGCCTGGTGAAAAACTGTTTTTT.

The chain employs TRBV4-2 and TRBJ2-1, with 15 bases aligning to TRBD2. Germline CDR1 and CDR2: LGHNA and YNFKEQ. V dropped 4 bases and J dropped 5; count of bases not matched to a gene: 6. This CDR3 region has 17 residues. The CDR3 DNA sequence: TGTGCCAGCAGCCTCGGACTAGCGGGAGGGGTCAACAATGAGCAGTTCTTC. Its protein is CASSLGLAGGVNNEQFF.

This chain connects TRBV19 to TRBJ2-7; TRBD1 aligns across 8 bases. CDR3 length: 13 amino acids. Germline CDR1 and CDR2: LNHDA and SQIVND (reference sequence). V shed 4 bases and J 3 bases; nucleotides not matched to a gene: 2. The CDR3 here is CASSRTGSYEQYF. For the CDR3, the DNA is TGTGCCAGTAGTAGGACAGGGAGCTACGAGCAGTACTTC.

The CDR3 nucleotides are TGTGCCAGCAGCCCCCCACAGGGCCACACTGAAGCTTTCTTT. It specifies CASSPPQGHTEAFF. The chain employs TRBV9 and TRBJ1-1; perhaps TRBD1 as D (6 bases). Germline lookup yields CDR1 SGDLS and CDR2 YYNGEE. The germline V and J ends were trimmed by 4 bases and 3 bases, with 13 bases remaining between them. The CDR3 sequence is 14 residues long.

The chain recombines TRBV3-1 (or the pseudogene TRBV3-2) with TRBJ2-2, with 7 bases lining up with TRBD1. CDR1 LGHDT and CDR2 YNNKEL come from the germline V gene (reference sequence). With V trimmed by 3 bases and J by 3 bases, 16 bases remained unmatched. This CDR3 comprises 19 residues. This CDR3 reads CASSHQAVGRGHDTGELFF. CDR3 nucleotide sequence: TGTGCCAGCAGCCACCAGGCTGTTGGTAGGGGGCACGACACCGGGGAGCTGTTTTTT.

In nucleotides, the CDR3 is TGCGCCAGCAGTTTCGGGGACTTAGACTATGGCTACACCTTC. Its translation: CASSFGDLDYGYTF. The chain carries TRBV5-1 and TRBJ1-2; D may be TRBD1 (5 bases). The germline V and J ends were trimmed by 5 bases and 3 bases, with 14 bases remaining between them. The germline V gene has CDR1 SGHRS and CDR2 YFSETQ. This CDR3 spans 14 amino acids.

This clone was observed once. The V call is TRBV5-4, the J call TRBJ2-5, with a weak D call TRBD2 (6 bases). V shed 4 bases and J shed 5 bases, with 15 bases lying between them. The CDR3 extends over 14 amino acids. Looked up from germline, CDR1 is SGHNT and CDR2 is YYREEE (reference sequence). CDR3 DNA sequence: TGTGCCAGCAGCCCGAGGACACGGGGGGAGACCCAGTACTTC. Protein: CASSPRTRGETQYF.

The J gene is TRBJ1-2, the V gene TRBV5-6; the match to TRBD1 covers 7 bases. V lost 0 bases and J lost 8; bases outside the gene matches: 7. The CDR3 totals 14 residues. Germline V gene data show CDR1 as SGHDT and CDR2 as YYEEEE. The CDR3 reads CASSLADRPVGYTF. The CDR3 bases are TGTGCCAGCAGCTTGGCGGACAGGCCAGTCGGCTACACCTTC.